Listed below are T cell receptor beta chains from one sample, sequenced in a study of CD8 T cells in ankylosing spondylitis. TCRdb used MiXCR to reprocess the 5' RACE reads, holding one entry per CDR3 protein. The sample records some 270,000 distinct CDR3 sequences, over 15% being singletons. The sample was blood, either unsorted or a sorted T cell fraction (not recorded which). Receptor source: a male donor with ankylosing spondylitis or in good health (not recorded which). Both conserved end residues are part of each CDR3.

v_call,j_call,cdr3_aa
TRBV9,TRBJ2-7,CASSVGVGNYEQYF
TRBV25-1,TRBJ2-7,CASSEWGATTYEQYF
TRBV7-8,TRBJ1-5,CASSLRGSSNQPQHF
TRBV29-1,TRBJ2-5,CSVEVWESETQYF
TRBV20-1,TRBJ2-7,CSARDPSGGYEQYF
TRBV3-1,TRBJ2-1,CASSQGAGESYNEQFF
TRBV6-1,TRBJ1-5,CASSDGVGQGGNQPQHF
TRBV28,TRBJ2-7,CASSLPGLAGGPYEQYF
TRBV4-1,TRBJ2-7,CASSPSTGGLEQYF
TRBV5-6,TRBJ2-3,CASSPGLRVDTQYF
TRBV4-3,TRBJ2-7,CASSSVQGGNEQYF
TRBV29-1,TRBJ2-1,CSVGLGGPDEQFF
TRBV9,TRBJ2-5,CASSVEARRWETQYF
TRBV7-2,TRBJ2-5,CASSGTGTGGRETQYF
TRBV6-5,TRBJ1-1,CASSYRPGAEAFF